Below are 18 T cell receptor beta chains sequenced from a single sample in a study of cytomegalovirus exposure and HLA in healthy donors. This PCR relied on a set of 60 Vbeta primers and 13 Jbeta primers. Data came from immunoSEQ multiplex PCR; TCRdb stores just in-frame clones and leaves some out. The sample consists of tens of thousands of clones, roughly 75% of them appearing once. The specimen was PBMCs. The receptors stem from a woman in her forties in good health and CMV-seronegative.

The chain is built from TRBV6-1 and TRBJ2-1; the match to TRBD2 covers 11 bases. The CDR3 is 15 residues long. Germline lookup yields CDR1 MNHNS and CDR2 SASEGT. V shed 7 bases, J shed 5 bases, and the junction held 7 bases outside the gene matches. The chain's CDR3 is CASTFSGGAHNEQFF. The CDR3 nucleotides read TGTGCCAGCACATTTAGCGGGGGGGCCCACAATGAGCAGTTCTTC.

This clone came up once. The chain recombines TRBV7-3 with TRBJ2-6; unclear D gene. V was pared by 2 bases and J by 5 bases, with 10 bases between. This CDR3 is 15 amino acids long. Germline V lookup: CDR1 SGHTA, CDR2 FQGTGA. This CDR3 reads CASSLESNRANVLTF. The CDR3 DNA reads as TGTGCCAGCAGCTTAGAGAGTAATAGGGCCAACGTCCTGACTTTC.

The chain has TRBV25-1 and TRBJ2-5; TRBD2 aligns across 8 bases. This CDR3 is built from 15 residues. Germline V gene sequence: CDR1 MGHDK, CDR2 SYGVNS. V lost 0 bases and J lost 5; bases outside the gene matches: 5. The CDR3 nucleotides read TGTGCCAGCAGTGAATACGGGGGGGCGGCGGAGACCCAGTACTTC. It is translated as CASSEYGGAAETQYF.

This chain connects TRBV28 to TRBJ1-5; a weak D match, TRBD1 (5 bases). V was cut by 7 bases and J by 6 bases, with 16 bases left in between. The CDR3 consists of 14 residues. Germline CDR1 is MDHEN and CDR2 is SYDVKM. The CDR3 region has the DNA TGTGCCAGCACCCGAGGAGGGACCGGTCAGCCCCAGCATTTT. It translates to CASTRGGTGQPQHF.

The rearrangement joins TRBV7-6 to TRBJ2-5; 7 nucleotides line up with TRBD2. Germline assignment: CDR1 SGHVS and CDR2 FNYEAQ. After removal of 1 base from V and 5 bases from J, the junction contained 4 bases not matched to a gene. The CDR3 loop spans 14 amino acids. CDR3 in amino acids: CASSLGGRQETQYF. The DNA of the CDR3 is TGTGCCAGCAGCTTAGGCGGGAGACAGGAGACCCAGTACTTC.

The chain employs TRBV7-2 and TRBJ2-1; D is possibly TRBD2 (6 bases). The ends were cut back, 5 bases at V and 2 bases at J, with 10 bases in the middle. This CDR3 contains 14 residues. Germline CDR1 reads SGHTA; CDR2 reads FQGNSA. The CDR3 spells CASSPGLTYNEQFF. CDR3 in DNA: TGTGCCAGCAGCCCGGGACTCACCTACAATGAGCAGTTCTTC.

The rearrangement uses TRBV19 and TRBJ2-1; 12 bases fit TRBD2. Trimming at V came to 3 bases and at J to 8 bases, leaving 17 bases not matched to a gene. This CDR3 contains 19 residues. Germline CDR1 and CDR2: LNHDA and SQIVND (reference sequence). The CDR3 reads CASSINIPGLAGMIDEQFF. The CDR3 DNA is TGTGCCAGTAGTATCAACATCCCAGGACTAGCGGGGATGATAGATGAGCAGTTCTTC.

The chain uses TRBV9 and TRBJ2-1, with a weak D call TRBD1 (5 bases). V lost 0 bases and J lost 1, with 11 bases in between. This CDR3 is 16 amino acids long. Germline CDR1 reads SGDLS; CDR2 reads YYNGEE. The CDR3 here is CASSVAPQGSYNEQFF. DNA for the CDR3: TGTGCCAGCAGCGTAGCTCCGCAGGGTTCCTACAATGAGCAGTTCTTC. Drawing the rest from reference TRBV9 and TRBJ2-1, the complete variable domain is DSGVTQTPKHLITATGQRVTLRCSPRSGDLSVYWYQQSLDQGLQFLIQYYNGEERAKGNILERFSAQQFPDLHSELNLSSLELGDSALYFCASSVAPQGSYNEQFFGPGTRLTVL.

The J gene is TRBJ1-2, the V gene TRBV19; tentatively, D is TRBD1 (6 bases). Looked up from germline, CDR1 is LNHDA and CDR2 is SQIVND (reference sequence). There are 14 residues in the CDR3. The V end was cut by 6 bases, the J end by 4 bases, with 15 bases between. DNA of the CDR3: TGTGCCAGTAGCAACCAGGGGTTCGGCTATGGCTACACCTTC. Amino acid sequence: CASSNQGFGYGYTF. The entire variable domain, with the rest obtained from reference TRBV19 and TRBJ1-2, is as follows: DGGITQSPKYLFRKEGQNVTLSCEQNLNHDAMYWYRQDPGQGLRLIYYSQIVNDFQKGDIAEGYSVSREKKESFPLTVTSAQKNPTAFYLCASSNQGFGYGYTFGSGTRLTVV.

A few counts support this clone. This sequence joins TRBV5-6 and TRBJ1-2; TRBD1 aligns across 8 bases. This CDR3 is built from 15 residues. With 1 base clipped from V and 3 bases from J, the junction kept 5 bases outside the gene matches. The germline V gene encodes CDR1 SGHDT and CDR2 YYEEEE. DNA of the CDR3: TGTGCCAGCAGCTTGTACAGGGGGTCTGACTATGGCTACACCTTC. Translating it yields CASSLYRGSDYGYTF.

This chain links TRBV6-6 with TRBJ2-1, with a possible D match to TRBD1 (5 bases). Germline CDR1 MNHNY, CDR2 SVGAGI (reference sequence). The length of the CDR3 is 15 residues. Trimming removed 5 bases at V and 5 bases at J, with 16 bases between. The CDR3 loop reads CASSNVFLGHNEQFF. The CDR3, as DNA: TGTGCCAGCAGTAACGTCTTCCTGGGGCACAATGAGCAGTTCTTC.

V and J are TRBV28 and TRBJ2-3, with D possibly matching TRBD1 (5 bases). The germline V gene has CDR1 MDHEN and CDR2 SYDVKM. V lost 1 base and J lost 0, with 11 bases in between. This CDR3 comprises 16 residues. This chain's CDR3 is CASSLFRAPSTDTQYF. The CDR3 bases are TGTGCCAGCAGTTTATTCAGGGCTCCTAGCACAGATACGCAGTATTTT.

Note on this clone: A junction end diverges from the germline sequence, so it may reflect a read error. The chain uses TRBV5-1 and TRBJ1-1; D gene ambiguous. The CDR3 consists of 13 residues. The germline gives CDR1 SGHRS, CDR2 YFSETQ. The CDR3 DNA is TGCGCCAGCAGATTAACCATGAACACTGAAGCGTTCTTT. Protein sequence: CASRLTMNTEAFF.

The V call is TRBV25-1, the J call TRBJ2-3, with TRBD2 identical over 7 bases. V was pared by 4 bases and J by 0 bases, with 4 bases of the junction left unmatched. CDR1 is MGHDK and CDR2 is SYGVNS in the germline V gene. There are 15 residues in the CDR3. CDR3 DNA: TGTGCCAGCAGTGCGCAGGGAGGGAGCACAGATACGCAGTATTTT. This gives the protein CASSAQGGSTDTQYF.

This rearrangement joins TRBV15 to TRBJ2-7, with 10 bases matching TRBD2. The V gene's germline CDR1 is LNHNV and CDR2 YYDKDF (reference sequence). This CDR3 is built from 16 residues. After removal of 0 bases from V and 5 bases from J, the junction contained 7 bases not matched to a gene. For the CDR3, the DNA is TGTGCCACCAGCAGAGACGGAGCGGGAGGGTGGGACGAGCAGTACTTC. It is translated as CATSRDGAGGWDEQYF.

This rearrangement joins TRBV7-9 to TRBJ2-3; possible D gene TRBD2, 5 bases. Trimming stripped 5 bases from V and 5 bases from J, with 17 bases between. CDR1 and CDR2 from the germline V gene are SEHNR and FQNEAQ (reference sequence). This CDR3 region has 15 residues. CDR3 nucleotides: TGTGCCAGCAGCGCTCCTTTCGGGGTTGGAGATACGCAGTATTTT. Translating gives CASSAPFGVGDTQYF.

The gene calls are TRBV27 and TRBJ1-6; D is undetermined. The germline V gene encodes CDR1 MNHEY and CDR2 SMNVEV (reference sequence). Between the trimmed V and J ends, which lost 10 bases and 9 bases, there was a span of 22 bases. The CDR3 totals 15 residues. In nucleotides, the CDR3 is TGTGCCACCACCCATGGTTCCCCATTGAGTTCACCCCTCCACTTT. The encoded protein is CATTHGSPLSSPLHF.

J is TRBJ2-7 and V is TRBV7-2, with TRBD2 identical over 10 bases. This CDR3 is built from 15 residues. Per the germline V gene, CDR1 is SGHTA and CDR2 is FQGNSA. The junction had 5 bases not matched to a gene; V was cut back by 4 bases and J by 2 bases. This CDR3 reads CASSSTTSGPYEQYF. In DNA, the CDR3 is TGTGCCAGCAGCTCTACGACTAGCGGGCCCTACGAGCAGTACTTC.